This T cell receptor beta chain was captured by sequencing in a study of T-cell memory formation after mild COVID-19. Study details: Among the donors, TCR clusters were largely specific to each donor.

This CDR3 region has 11 residues. Germline V gene sequence: CDR1 SEHNR, CDR2 FQNEAQ (reference sequence). The V and J ends lost 1 base and 9 bases respectively, with 7 bases between them. TCR alpha and TCR beta cDNA libraries with sample barcodes and UMIs came from 5'RACE using constant-segment primers. TCRdb independently ran MiXCR on the 5' RACE reads; one entry per CDR3 protein. The sample consists of under 400,000 distinct CDR3 sequences, 20% to 25% of them appearing once. Study observations and caveats: The main location of contracting CD4+ clones was CM and EM, and that of contracting CD8+ clones was EMRA. The study detected some responding clones in pre-infection memory, suggesting cross-reactive memory joined.

This clonotype was picked up many times. Antigen specificity is unknown. Material: PBMCs or a T cell subset sorted from them (not recorded which). The V call is TRBV7-9, the J call TRBJ2-7; D gene unclear. This sequence was found in an adult woman who had mild COVID-19 (a few samples of this study predate the infection). Cell type and time point are not known. The CDR3 sequence: CASSLEARQYF. The CDR3 nucleotides are TGTGCCAGCAGCTTAGAGGCACGGCAGTACTTC.